What follows is one TCR beta chain and its context. What it binds is unknown. The PCR employed 60 Vbeta primers together with 13 Jbeta primers. The data were produced by immunoSEQ multiplex PCR, yet TCRdb's version contains in-frame clones alone and is incomplete. Of tens of thousands of clones listed, approximately 70% are singletons. Germline V CDR1 and CDR2: MGHRA, YSYEKL. V lost 3 bases, J lost 7 bases, and 12 bases lay in between. The CDR3 sequence is 14 residues long. These data belong to a study of cytomegalovirus exposure and HLA in healthy donors. General study results and limits: In a later analysis, a missense DCLRE1C variant was linked to TCR beta V- and J-gene trimming.

The source is a man aged 35-49 years in good health and CMV-seropositive. V gene TRBV4-1 combines with J gene TRBJ1-4, with D tentatively TRBD1 (5 bases). The source material was PBMCs. CDR3 coding DNA: TGCGCCAGCAGCCAGGGCGGGGCTGGTGAAAAACTGTTTTTT. It encodes CASSQGGAGEKLFF.